The 23 T cell receptor beta chains in this list originate from one sample, sequenced in a study of blood T cells in healthy people across ages. For the second PCR, which ran for about 6 to 11 cycles, a sample-barcoded 5' primer and a J-beta primer mix were used. From the 5' RACE reads, TCRdb called clonotypes with MiXCR, one entry per CDR3 protein. The sample lists some 1,500,000 distinct CDR3 sequences; roughly 43% were seen once. The source material was blood. These receptors originate from a woman aged 18-29 years in good health.

Turning to this clonotype: One end of the junction fails to match germline, which may point to a read error. The chain links TRBV29-1 to TRBJ2-7, with 10 positions matching TRBD1. Germline lookup yields CDR1 SQVTM and CDR2 ANQGSEA. The CDR3 covers 13 residues. The CDR3 DNA follows: TGCAGCATTGGGACAGGGGCCGCCTACGAGCGGTACTTC. This gives the protein CSIGTGAAYERYF.

Remarks on this clonotype: One junction end does not reproduce the germline sequence, and a read error may be involved. The gene calls are TRBV13 and TRBJ2-7; 9 bases agree with TRBD2. The CDR3 loop spans 15 amino acids. From germline, CDR1 is PRHDT and CDR2 FYEKMQ (reference sequence). As DNA, the CDR3 is TGTGCCAGCAGATTAGCGGGAGAAGCCTACAATGAGCAGTACTTC. It yields the protein CASRLAGEAYNEQYF.

The rearrangement uses TRBV20-1 and TRBJ2-1; 7 positions agree with TRBD2. J gave up 6 bases and V 2 bases, and 4 bases lay outside the gene matches. There are 13 residues in the CDR3. Germline lookup yields CDR1 DFQATT and CDR2 SNEGSKA (reference sequence). CDR3 sequence: CSARSGDFNEQFF. CDR3 DNA sequence: TGCAGTGCTAGAAGCGGGGACTTCAATGAGCAGTTCTTC.

This clonotype has a handful of counts. The chain has TRBV7-2 and TRBJ2-3; 7 bases map to TRBD2. The CDR3 runs 14 residues. The germline V gene has CDR1 SGHTA and CDR2 FQGNSA. The V gene end was trimmed by 1 base and the J gene end by 5 bases; junction bases not matched to a gene: 3. This CDR3 reads CASSLEAGVDTQYF. The CDR3 region has the DNA TGTGCCAGCAGCTTAGAGGCGGGAGTAGATACGCAGTATTTT.

This rearrangement joins TRBV5-6 to TRBJ1-2, with D perhaps TRBD1 (5 bases). V lost 0 bases and J lost 2, with 11 bases in between. Germline V gene lookup returns CDR1 SGHDT and CDR2 YYEEEE. This CDR3 is built from 15 residues. The CDR3 region has the DNA TGTGCCAGCAGCTTGGATCCACAGGAGAACTATGGCTACACCTTC. It translates to CASSLDPQENYGYTF.

The sample holds a few counts of this clonotype. The V call is TRBV18, the J call TRBJ1-5, with D tentatively TRBD1 (5 bases). The CDR3 contains 15 residues. V was trimmed by 3 bases and J by 4 bases, leaving 13 bases between them. Looked up from germline, CDR1 is KGHSH and CDR2 is LQKENI. CDR3 region: CASSPQGSVNQPQHF. CDR3 coding DNA: TGTGCCAGCTCACCCCAGGGTAGCGTAAATCAGCCCCAGCATTTT. Full variable domain (rest looked up from reference TRBV18 and TRBJ1-5): NAGVMQNPRHLVRRRGQEARLRCSPMKGHSHVYWYRQLPEEGLKFMVYLQKENIIDESGMPKERFSAEFPKEGPSILRIQQVVRGDSAAYFCASSPQGSVNQPQHFGDGTRLSIL.

V usage is TRBV18 and J usage is TRBJ2-3; D remains ambiguous. Germline V gene lookup returns CDR1 KGHSH and CDR2 LQKENI. This CDR3 contains 12 residues. Trimming stripped 6 bases from V and 6 bases from J, with 10 bases between. The CDR3 here is CASSDEEDTQYF. In nucleotides, the CDR3 is TGTGCCAGCTCCGACGAGGAGGATACGCAGTATTTT.

The rearrangement uses TRBV12-3 or TRBV12-4 and TRBJ2-1; perhaps TRBD1 as D (6 bases). CDR3 length: 13 amino acids. The ends were cut back, 8 bases at V and 6 bases at J, with 14 bases in the middle. Here the CDR3 reads CASEQGIGNEQFF. The CDR3 DNA reads as TGTGCCAGCGAACAGGGCATCGGCAATGAGCAGTTCTTC.

V is TRBV18 and J is TRBJ1-2, with TRBD1 as a possible D gene (5 bases). This CDR3 has 13 residues. Trimming pared 3 bases from V and 8 bases from J, leaving 13 bases between. CDR1 KGHSH and CDR2 LQKENI come from the germline V gene. The DNA for the CDR3 is TGTGCCAGCTCACCTACCGACAGCTCCGGCTACACCTTC. This sequence encodes CASSPTDSSGYTF. Filled out from reference TRBV18 and TRBJ1-2, the complete variable domain reads NAGVMQNPRHLVRRRGQEARLRCSPMKGHSHVYWYRQLPEEGLKFMVYLQKENIIDESGMPKERFSAEFPKEGPSILRIQQVVRGDSAAYFCASSPTDSSGYTFGSGTRLTVV.

The V call is TRBV5-1, the J call TRBJ2-7; TRBD1 aligns across 10 bases. This CDR3 contains 15 residues. Germline V lookup: CDR1 SGHRS, CDR2 YFSETQ. J gave up 1 base and V 5 bases, and 6 bases lay outside the gene matches. CDR3: CASRRTGGSSYEQYF. The CDR3, as DNA: TGCGCCAGCAGACGGACAGGGGGAAGTTCCTACGAGCAGTACTTC.

This clonotype was found many times. This chain connects TRBV12-3 or TRBV12-4 to TRBJ2-3; the D is unclear. This CDR3 spans 11 amino acids. With 6 bases removed from V and 2 bases from J, the gap between germline ends came to 3 bases. The CDR3 DNA reads TGTGCCAGCAGGACCACAGATACGCAGTATTTT. Its protein is CASRTTDTQYF.

This clonotype was seen more than once but under ten times. The chain joins TRBV20-1 to TRBJ1-2; tentatively, D is TRBD1 (5 bases). Germline assignment: CDR1 DFQATT and CDR2 SNEGSKA (reference sequence). Trimming pared 7 bases from V and 6 bases from J, leaving 18 bases between. The CDR3 runs to 13 residues. The CDR3 loop is CSVPEPGLHGYTF. Written as DNA, the CDR3 is TGCAGTGTACCTGAACCGGGACTACATGGCTACACCTTC.

The CDR3: CASTRNEKLFF. Here the CDR3 DNA reads TGTGCCTCCACCCGTAATGAAAAACTGTTTTTT. This chain links TRBV2 with TRBJ1-4, with no clear D. The CDR3 runs 11 residues. From germline, CDR1 is SNHLY and CDR2 FYNNEI. V was cut by 11 bases and J by 4 bases, with 8 bases left in between.

This clonotype appeared a few times. J is TRBJ2-1 and V is TRBV9; D possibly corresponds to TRBD2 (6 bases). The CDR3 sequence is 16 residues long. Germline CDR1 and CDR2: SGDLS and YYNGEE. Trimming shortened V by 4 bases and J by 4 bases, and 18 bases separated the two germline ends. CDR3 protein: CASSPRGDLHYNEQFF. Written as DNA, the CDR3 is TGTGCCAGCAGCCCCCGTGGGGACTTACATTACAATGAGCAGTTCTTC.

This chain uses TRBV7-9 with TRBJ1-5; maybe TRBD1 (6 bases). The CDR3 is 14 amino acids. Trimming removed 5 bases at V and 3 bases at J, with 11 bases between. Per the germline V gene, CDR1 is SEHNR and CDR2 is FQNEAQ (reference sequence). The CDR3 region has the DNA TGTGCCAGCAGCAAGGGACACCTCAATCAGCCCCAGCATTTT. Amino acids: CASSKGHLNQPQHF.

The sample holds a few counts of this clonotype. The rearrangement links TRBV6-5 to TRBJ2-3; 7 bases line up with TRBD2. V shed 2 bases and J 4 bases; nucleotides not matched to a gene: 6. Germline-derived CDR1 and CDR2 are MNHEY and SVGAGI. The CDR3 runs 15 residues. In DNA, the CDR3 is TGTGCCAGCAGTTACCTGCCGGGAGGTGCAGATACGCAGTATTTT. This translates into CASSYLPGGADTQYF.

Of note for this clonotype: A much larger clone sits a single nucleotide away, making a read error possible. The chain couples TRBV20-1 to TRBJ1-2; 11 bases agree with TRBD1. Per germline, CDR1 DFQATT and CDR2 SNEGSKA (reference sequence). CDR3 length: 13 amino acids. The CDR3 is CRASGDRGGGYTF. CDR3 in DNA: TGCAGGGCTAGCGGGGACAGGGGGGGTGGCTACACCTTC.

Notes on this clonotype: Mismatch with germline at one junction end may stem from a read error. The J gene is TRBJ2-1, the V gene TRBV7-2; 12 nucleotides line up with TRBD2. CDR1 is SGHTA and CDR2 is FQGNSA in the germline V gene. This CDR3 is 15 amino acids long. The CDR3 DNA follows: TGTGCCAGCAGCGGGACTAGCGGGTTGTACAATGGGCAGTTCTTC. Translating gives CASSGTSGLYNGQFF.

V and J are TRBV10-3 and TRBJ1-1; D is uncertain. CDR3 length equals 12 residues. V was shortened by 3 bases and J by 6 bases, with 8 bases between the two germline ends. Germline V gene data show CDR1 as ENHRY and CDR2 as SYGVKD. CDR3 region: CAISDLGPEAFF. For the CDR3, the DNA is TGTGCCATCAGTGATCTAGGTCCTGAAGCTTTCTTT.

The chain links TRBV29-1 to TRBJ2-7; no clear D gene. V lost 4 bases, J lost 2 bases, and 9 bases lay in between. The CDR3 consists of 12 residues. Germline CDR1 is SQVTM and CDR2 is ANQGSEA. The CDR3 DNA follows: TGCAGCGTTGTTTTGCCCCCCTACGAGCAGTACTTC. It yields the protein CSVVLPPYEQYF.

The rearrangement joins TRBV20-1 to TRBJ1-5; D unclear. The CDR3 is made up of 12 amino acids. Germline CDR1 DFQATT, CDR2 SNEGSKA (reference sequence). Trimming took 0 bases from V and 12 from J, leaving 12 bases between them. The CDR3 DNA reads as TGCAGTGCTAGAGACGGCGGGGATCTCCAGCATTTT. Translation gives CSARDGGDLQHF.

This clonotype was counted between two and nine times. This sequence joins TRBV6-6 and TRBJ1-2; D might be TRBD1 (6 bases). This CDR3 contains 14 residues. Per germline, CDR1 MNHNY and CDR2 SVGAGI (reference sequence). The V end lost 0 bases, the J end lost 4 bases, and 9 bases lay between the germline ends. The CDR3 bases are TGTGCCAGCAGTTACTCTTCAGGGGCCTATGGCTACACCTTC. This sequence encodes CASSYSSGAYGYTF.

The chain recombines TRBV2 with TRBJ1-2; D remains unclear. CDR3 size: 12 residues. V lost 11 bases and J 3 bases, leaving 13 bases between the germline ends. The germline V gene has CDR1 SNHLY and CDR2 FYNNEI. CDR3 nucleotide sequence: TGTGCCGGCGGACTGACGGACTATGGCTACACCTTC. This codes for CAGGLTDYGYTF.